The T cell receptor (beta chain) under discussion was sequenced for a study of Ad26.COV2.S vaccination and SARS-CoV-2 variants. The sample's treatment: 15 to 20 received Ad26.COV2.S at low or high dose, single or two shots; five or six received placebo; per-sample allocation not given. Samples analyzed were those drawn on day 63 after the first vaccine or placebo injection. Sequenced by immunoSEQ multiplex PCR; TCRdb stores in-frame clones only, minus some. This table holds 440,000 or so clones, less than 95% found once. The CDR3 loop spans 16 amino acids. V was cut by 5 bases and J by 3 bases, with 19 bases left in between. The germline CDR1 and CDR2 sequences are SGHAT and FQNNGV.

The material was peripheral blood, obtained in a trial of Ad26.COV2.S vaccine versus placebo. The receptor comes from a person between 18 and 65 years old who received the Ad26.COV2.S COVID-19 vaccine or a placebo. The rearrangement uses TRBV11-2 and TRBJ1-1; D possibly corresponds to TRBD1 (6 bases). CDR3 DNA: TGTGCCAGCAGCCGACTAGAAGGACAGTCCGACACTGAAGCTTTCTTT. Translated: CASSRLEGQSDTEAFF.